This T cell receptor beta chain was identified during a study of blood T cell repertoires in COVID-19 (dated by TCRdb to 2018 to 2020). As for the study more broadly: Samples covering the acute and convalescent phases of COVID-19 were provided by collaborators in the United States, Italy and Spain. The material from the prospective study consisted of cDNA or gDNA derived from T cells, B-cell-depleted T cells, or PBMCs. The dataset comprised deeply sampled blood TCRbeta repertoires from subjects exposed to, actively infected with, or recovered from COVID-19. A freely available public database, intended as a resource for researchers studying the immune response to SARS-CoV-2, is where the repertoires were released. Samples came from the ongoing ImmuneRACE study (first 160 participants) plus 1,254 subjects from 6 global collaborators. Sample metadata almost always included a de-identified subject ID, COVID-19 status, age in years and sex. Where available, HLA class I and class II types were taken from metadata supplied by the sample provider and were not determined by assay-based typing.

Comment on this clone: Its antigen is currently not known. The sample holds no much larger clone one base away, and base qualities are not on file.

The junction shows trimming of 2 bases on V and 3 bases on J, plus 7 bases between the germline ends. CDR1 and CDR2 (MNHGY, SVAAGI) derive from the germline V gene. Its CDR3 holds 14 amino acids, cysteine through phenylalanine. The only DNA kept is the CDR3, 42 bases in frame from the first base. Collaborating institutions collected whole blood in K2EDTA tubes following their own protocols. For TCRbeta analysis, collaborators shipped samples as frozen whole blood, isolated PBMCs, or DNA extracted from either of those sample types. TCRbeta CDR3 regions were amplified from genomic DNA using the immunoSEQ Assay, a bias-controlled multiplex PCR. Per the authors' processing: The number of nucleated cells in each sample was estimated by amplification of reference gene primers within the assay. To quantify the absolute abundance of each unique TCRbeta CDR3 rearrangement, sequence reads were collapsed and filtered. Productive Simpson clonality was computed per sample as the square root of Simpson's diversity index over productive rearrangements. TCRdb stores this immuneACCESS table with in-frame sequences only. Part of the clones is absent; in the studies checked, under half of the shortfall reflects unresolved V genes, and no reason is known for the rest. The DNA was the basis for D and trimming; V, J and clone size are from that table. In all, the sample holds about 150,000 clones, and roughly 84% of those were seen once. 11% to 15% of the sample belongs to the ten largest clones.

Points the paper makes about the study in general: How much clinical and demographic metadata was included differed by source and by participant, and the metadata was provided uncurated.

This chain is built from TRBV6-9 and TRBJ2-2; the D gene is unclear. The sample comprised peripheral blood. The clonotype was recovered from a man aged 18 to 30 with active or convalescent COVID-19. In nucleotide form, the sequence is TGTGCCAGCAGTTATAATCAGGACACCGGGGAGCTGTTTTTT. This codes for CASSYNQDTGELFF.